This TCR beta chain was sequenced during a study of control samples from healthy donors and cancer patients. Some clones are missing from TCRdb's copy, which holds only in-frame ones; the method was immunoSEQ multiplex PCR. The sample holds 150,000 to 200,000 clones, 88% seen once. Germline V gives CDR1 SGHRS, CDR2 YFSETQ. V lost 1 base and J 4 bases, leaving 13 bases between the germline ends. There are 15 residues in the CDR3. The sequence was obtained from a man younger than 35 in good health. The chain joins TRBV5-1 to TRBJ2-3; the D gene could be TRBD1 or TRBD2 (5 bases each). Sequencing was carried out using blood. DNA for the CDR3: TGCGCCAGCAGCTTGTGGGGGTATCGCGCAGATACGCAGTATTTT. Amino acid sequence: CASSLWGYRADTQYF.